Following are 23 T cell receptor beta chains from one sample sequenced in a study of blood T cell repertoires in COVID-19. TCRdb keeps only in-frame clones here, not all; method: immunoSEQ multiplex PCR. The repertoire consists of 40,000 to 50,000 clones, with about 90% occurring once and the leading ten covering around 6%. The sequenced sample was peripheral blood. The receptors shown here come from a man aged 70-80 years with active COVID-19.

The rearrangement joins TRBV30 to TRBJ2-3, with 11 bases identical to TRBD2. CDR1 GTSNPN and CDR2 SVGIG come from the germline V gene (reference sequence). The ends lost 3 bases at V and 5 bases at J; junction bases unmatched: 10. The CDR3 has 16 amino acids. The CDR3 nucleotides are TGTGCCTGGAGCCTACCTAGCGGGGGGAAGGGAGATACGCAGTATTTT. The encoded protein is CAWSLPSGGKGDTQYF.

The CDR3 here is CASSQDRTPRGTDTQYF. The CDR3 DNA is TGTGCCAGCAGCCAAGATCGAACTCCCAGAGGGACAGATACGCAGTATTTT. The chain joins TRBV3-1 (or the pseudogene TRBV3-2) to TRBJ2-3; perhaps TRBD2 as D (5 bases). This CDR3 has 17 residues. Germline values: CDR1 LGHDT, CDR2 YNNKEL (reference sequence). Trimming left V 0 bases short and J 3 bases short, with 16 bases between.

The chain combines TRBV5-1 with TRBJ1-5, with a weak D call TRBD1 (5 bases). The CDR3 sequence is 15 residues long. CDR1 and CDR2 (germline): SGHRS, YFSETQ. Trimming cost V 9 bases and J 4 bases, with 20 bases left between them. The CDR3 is CANNPDGHLNQPQHF. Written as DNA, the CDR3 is TGCGCCAACAATCCCGACGGACACCTAAATCAGCCCCAGCATTTT.

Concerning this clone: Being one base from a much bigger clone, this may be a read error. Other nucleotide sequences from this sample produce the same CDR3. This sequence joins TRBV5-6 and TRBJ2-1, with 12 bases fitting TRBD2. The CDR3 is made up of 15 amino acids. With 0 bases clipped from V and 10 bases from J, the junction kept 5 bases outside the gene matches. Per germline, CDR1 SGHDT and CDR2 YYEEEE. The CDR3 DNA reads TGTGCCAGCAGCTTGGCCCCTAGCGGGGGGGGAGAGCAGTTCTTC. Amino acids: CASSLAPSGGGEQFF.

The CDR3 spells CASRTDSNYGYTF. CDR3 nucleotide sequence: TGTGCCAGCAGGACGGACAGTAACTATGGCTACACCTTC. V usage is TRBV6-5 and J usage is TRBJ1-2, with D possibly TRBD1 on 6 matching bases. This CDR3 comprises 13 residues. Trimming took 6 bases from V and 1 from J, leaving 9 bases between them. The germline V gene encodes CDR1 MNHEY and CDR2 SVGAGI.

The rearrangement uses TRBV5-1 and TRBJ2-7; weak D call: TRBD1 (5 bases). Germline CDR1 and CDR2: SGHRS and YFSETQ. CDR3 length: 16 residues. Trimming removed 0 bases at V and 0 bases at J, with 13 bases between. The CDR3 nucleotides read TGCGCCAGCAGCTTGGGGTTGGGGCTGGGCTCCTACGAGCAGTACTTC. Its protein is CASSLGLGLGSYEQYF.

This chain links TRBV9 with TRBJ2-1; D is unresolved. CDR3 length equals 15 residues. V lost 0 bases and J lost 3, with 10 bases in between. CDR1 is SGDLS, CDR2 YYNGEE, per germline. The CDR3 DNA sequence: TGTGCCAGCAGCGTAGTCCACAGCAGCTACAATGAGCAGTTCTTC. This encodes CASSVVHSSYNEQFF.

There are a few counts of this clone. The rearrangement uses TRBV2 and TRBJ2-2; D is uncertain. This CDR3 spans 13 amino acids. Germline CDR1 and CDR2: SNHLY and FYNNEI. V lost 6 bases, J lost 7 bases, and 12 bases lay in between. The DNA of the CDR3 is TGTGCCAGCAGGCCCCGTGCGTTCGGGGAGCTGTTTTTT. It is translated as CASRPRAFGELFF.

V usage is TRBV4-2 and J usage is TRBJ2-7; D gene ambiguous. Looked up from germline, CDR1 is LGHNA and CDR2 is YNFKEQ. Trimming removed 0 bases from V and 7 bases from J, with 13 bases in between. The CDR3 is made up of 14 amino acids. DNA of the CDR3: TGTGCCAGCAGCCAAGAGCTTTACCTCGGGGAGCAGTACTTC. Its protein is CASSQELYLGEQYF.

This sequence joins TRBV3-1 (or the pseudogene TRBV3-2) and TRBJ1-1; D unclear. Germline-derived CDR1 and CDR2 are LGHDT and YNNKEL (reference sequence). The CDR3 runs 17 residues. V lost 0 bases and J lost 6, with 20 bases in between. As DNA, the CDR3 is TGTGCCAGCAGCCAAGACTTTCGGACTAGCAGGTACCCTGAAGCTTTCTTT. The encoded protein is CASSQDFRTSRYPEAFF.

The chain's CDR3 is CASSQGPEAGNTIYF. CDR3 bases: TGTGCCAGCAGCCAAGGTCCGGAGGCTGGAAACACCATATATTTT. The chain employs TRBV7-2 and TRBJ1-3; no definite D call. The CDR3 has 15 residues. Germline-derived CDR1 and CDR2 are SGHTA and FQGNSA. The V end was cut by 5 bases, the J end by 2 bases, with 13 bases between.

The CDR3 nucleotides are TGTGCCAGCAGCTTAGGCGGTTTAGATTCACCCCTCCACTTT. It specifies CASSLGGLDSPLHF. This chain connects TRBV11-2 to TRBJ1-6; D unclear. The length of the CDR3 is 14 residues. V was cut by 1 base and J by 8 bases, with 9 bases left in between. The V gene's germline CDR1 is SGHAT and CDR2 FQNNGV.

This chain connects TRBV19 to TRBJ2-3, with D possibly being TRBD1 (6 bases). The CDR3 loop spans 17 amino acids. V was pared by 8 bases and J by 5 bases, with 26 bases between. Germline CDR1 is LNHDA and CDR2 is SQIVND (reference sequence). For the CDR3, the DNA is TGTGCCAGTGGGTCCCGGGACAACCTTTTAGGGGGAGATACGCAGTATTTT. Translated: CASGSRDNLLGGDTQYF.

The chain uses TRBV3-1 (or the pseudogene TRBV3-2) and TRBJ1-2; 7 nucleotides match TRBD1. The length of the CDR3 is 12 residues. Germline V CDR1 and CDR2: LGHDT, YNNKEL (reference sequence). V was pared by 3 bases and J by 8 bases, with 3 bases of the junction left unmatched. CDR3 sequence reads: CASSHDRVGYTF. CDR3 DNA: TGTGCCAGCAGCCACGACAGGGTGGGCTACACCTTC.

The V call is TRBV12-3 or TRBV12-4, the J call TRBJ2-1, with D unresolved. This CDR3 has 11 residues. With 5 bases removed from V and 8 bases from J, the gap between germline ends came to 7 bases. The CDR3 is CASSQSHEQFF. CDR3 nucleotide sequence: TGTGCCAGCAGTCAGTCGCATGAGCAGTTCTTC.

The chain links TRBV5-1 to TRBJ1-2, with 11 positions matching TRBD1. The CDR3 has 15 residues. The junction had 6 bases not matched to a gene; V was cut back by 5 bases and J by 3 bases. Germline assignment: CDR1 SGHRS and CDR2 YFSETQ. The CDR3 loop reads CASSLRGQGDYGYTF. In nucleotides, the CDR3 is TGCGCCAGCAGTTTGCGGGGACAGGGGGACTATGGCTACACCTTC. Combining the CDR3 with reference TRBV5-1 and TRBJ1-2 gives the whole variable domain KAGVTQTPRYLIKTRGQQVTLSCSPISGHRSVSWYQQTPGQGLQFLFEYFSETQRNKGNFPGRFSGRQFSNSRSEMNVSTLELGDSALYLCASSLRGQGDYGYTFGSGTRLTVV.

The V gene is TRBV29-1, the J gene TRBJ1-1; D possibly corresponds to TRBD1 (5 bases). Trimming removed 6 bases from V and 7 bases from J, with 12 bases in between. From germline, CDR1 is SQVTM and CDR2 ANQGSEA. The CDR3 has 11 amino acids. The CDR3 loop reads CSVGDSLEAFF. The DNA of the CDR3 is TGCAGCGTAGGAGACAGTCTTGAAGCTTTCTTT.

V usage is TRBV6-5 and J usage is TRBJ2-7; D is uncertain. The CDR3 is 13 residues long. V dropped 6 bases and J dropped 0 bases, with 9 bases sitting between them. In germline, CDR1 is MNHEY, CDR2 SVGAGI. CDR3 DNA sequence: TGTGCCAGCAGAGCGTCCTCCTCCTACGAGCAGTACTTC. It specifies CASRASSSYEQYF.

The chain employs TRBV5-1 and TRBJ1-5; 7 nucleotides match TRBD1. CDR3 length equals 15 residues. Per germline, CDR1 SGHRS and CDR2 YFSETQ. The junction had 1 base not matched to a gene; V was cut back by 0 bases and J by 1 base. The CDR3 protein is CASSLAGQSNQPQHF. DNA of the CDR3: TGCGCCAGCAGCTTGGCGGGACAGAGCAATCAGCCCCAGCATTTT. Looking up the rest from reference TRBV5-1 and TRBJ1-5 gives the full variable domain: KAGVTQTPRYLIKTRGQQVTLSCSPISGHRSVSWYQQTPGQGLQFLFEYFSETQRNKGNFPGRFSGRQFSNSRSEMNVSTLELGDSALYLCASSLAGQSNQPQHFGDGTRLSIL.

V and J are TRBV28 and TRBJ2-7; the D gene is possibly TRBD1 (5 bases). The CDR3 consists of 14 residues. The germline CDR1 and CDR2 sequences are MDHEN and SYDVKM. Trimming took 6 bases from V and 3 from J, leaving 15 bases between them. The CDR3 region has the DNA TGTGCCAGCAGCCAAGGACAACGCTTCTACGAGCAGTACTTC. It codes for CASSQGQRFYEQYF. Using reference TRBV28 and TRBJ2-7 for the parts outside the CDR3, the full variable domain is DVKVTQSSRYLVKRTGEKVFLECVQDMDHENMFWYRQDPGLGLRLIYFSYDVKMKEKGDIPEGYSVSREKKERFSLILESASTNQTSMYLCASSQGQRFYEQYFGPGTRLTVT.

CDR3 DNA sequence: TGTGCCAGCAGTTCCCGACAGGGGGCTGAAGCTTTCTTT. The encoded protein is CASSSRQGAEAFF. V is TRBV27 and J is TRBJ1-1, with 9 bases matching TRBD1. This CDR3 comprises 13 residues. Germline CDR1 MNHEY, CDR2 SMNVEV (reference sequence). Unmatched junction bases numbered 3, after V lost 4 bases and J lost 6 bases.

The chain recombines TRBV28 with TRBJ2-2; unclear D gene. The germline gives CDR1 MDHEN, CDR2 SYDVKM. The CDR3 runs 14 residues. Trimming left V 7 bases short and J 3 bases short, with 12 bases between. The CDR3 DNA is TGTGCCAGCATTGAGAACGTGGACACCGGGGAGCTGTTTTTT. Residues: CASIENVDTGELFF.

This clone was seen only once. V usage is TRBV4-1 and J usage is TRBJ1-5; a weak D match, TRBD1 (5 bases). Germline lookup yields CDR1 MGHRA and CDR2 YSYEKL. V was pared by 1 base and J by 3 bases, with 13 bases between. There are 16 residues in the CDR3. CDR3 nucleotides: TGCGCCAGCAGCCAAGCGACTGGGACTTTCAATCAGCCCCAGCATTTT. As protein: CASSQATGTFNQPQHF.